What follows describes a single T cell receptor beta chain. These data come from a study of blood T cell repertoires in COVID-19. As handled by the study authors: Researchers report that nucleated cell counts were estimated from reference gene primer amplification. The assay was immunoSEQ multiplex PCR, and TCRdb's table has in-frame clones only and misses some. V and J calls and clone size follow that table, whereas D and trimming were derived from the DNA. The sample lists about 87,000 clones, over 70% seen once, with 4% to 5% in the top ten. The source material was peripheral blood. The clonotype comes from a woman in her forties or fifties with acute or convalescent COVID-19.

CDR3 sequence (DNA): TGTGCCAGCAGCCAGAGCCTAGCGGGGACCTACGAGCAGTACTTC. It translates to CASSQSLAGTYEQYF. This sequence joins TRBV3-1 (or the pseudogene TRBV3-2) and TRBJ2-7, with 9 bases identical to TRBD2. The CDR3 spans 15 residues. Germline lookup yields CDR1 LGHDT and CDR2 YNNKEL (reference sequence). After removal of 3 bases from V and 2 bases from J, the junction contained 5 bases not matched to a gene.